This record concerns one T cell receptor beta chain sequence. Its antigen is still unknown. Repertoires were generated with immunoSEQ multiplex PCR, while TCRdb's copy carries only in-frame clones and drops some. The sample records approximately 82,000 clones, 80% to 90% being singletons. This CDR3 contains 14 residues. Germline-derived CDR1 and CDR2 are SGHRS and YFSETQ. Trimming left V 2 bases short and J 4 bases short, with 12 bases between. These data originate in a study of T cell responses to AZD1222 COVID-19 vaccine. Study background: Some second doses came at about 4 weeks and others at about 12 weeks; these were pooled. Overall study results and limits: Across the whole spike, CD4 TCRs peaked at regions 160-218 and 743-854. The study identified only six AZD1222 recipients as seropositive at baseline. All repertoire sampling was performed exclusively after the peak T cell response.

Sequenced here: peripheral blood, sampled on day 0 of AZD1222 vaccination. This chain links TRBV5-1 with TRBJ1-1; D is ambiguous. The source of this sequence is an adult in good health. The CDR3 sequence: CASSFREGGTEAFF. Written as DNA, the CDR3 is TGCGCCAGCAGCTTCCGGGAGGGAGGCACTGAAGCTTTCTTT.